The 18 T cell receptor beta chains below come from one sample, sequenced in a study of human T cells and chemical hapten exposure (dated by TCRdb to about 2021). This specimen's time point label, per the study, means: patch test 3, about 24 weeks after DPC sensitization. The treatment or condition label of this sample denotes: therapeutic diphenylcyclopropenone sensitization with weekly scalp DPC. Libraries were made using RACE. The sequencer listed for this sample is NextSeq 500. Clones were called with MiXCR by TCRdb after fastp trimmed the public reads at Q25, and only in-frame beta chains were retained. Each entry is one CDR3 protein sequence, shown with its most common DNA and genes. The sample data list 150,000 to 200,000 distinct CDR3 sequences, and around 23% of these were observed just once. The ten largest clones capture about 2.5% of the sample. The sequencing here drew on whole blood, taken in connection with sensitization to the hapten diphenylcyclopropenone (DPC). The receptors shown here come from a woman aged 40 to 50 with alopecia areata. Some clones in this sample may be carry-over from other donors' samples.

The chain joins TRBV10-3 to TRBJ2-5, with D uncertain. The V gene's germline CDR1 is ENHRY and CDR2 SYGVKD. This CDR3 comprises 13 residues. V gave up 3 bases and J gave up 3 bases, with 8 bases separating them. DNA of the CDR3: TGTGCCATCAGTGACGGCTACGAAGAGACCCAGTACTTC. Translated, it gives CAISDGYEETQYF.

This clonotype was seen more than once but under ten times. The V gene is TRBV7-2, the J gene TRBJ2-1; D gene unclear. The V gene's germline CDR1 is SGHTA and CDR2 FQGNSA. V was cut by 2 bases and J by 0 bases, with 8 bases left in between. The CDR3 runs 15 residues. CDR3 bases: TGTGCCAGCAGCTTACAGCAGAGCTCCTACAATGAGCAGTTCTTC. It yields the protein CASSLQQSSYNEQFF.

This clonotype was recorded a few times. The rearrangement joins TRBV11-2 to TRBJ2-7, with 14 nucleotides matching TRBD2. V gave up 2 bases and J gave up 6 bases; unmatched junction bases: 3. Germline V lookup: CDR1 SGHAT, CDR2 FQNNGV. The CDR3 covers 15 residues. CDR3 nucleotides: TGTGCCAGCAGCTTATTTGGGACTAGCGGGAGCGAGCAGTACTTC. The encoded protein is CASSLFGTSGSEQYF.

This clonotype was counted between two and nine times. This chain uses TRBV28 with TRBJ2-3, with D tentatively TRBD2 (5 bases). Germline CDR1 is MDHEN and CDR2 is SYDVKM. This CDR3 is 16 amino acids long. V was cut by 5 bases and J by 0 bases, with 15 bases left in between. DNA for the CDR3: TGTGCCAGCAGTCCCGATAGCGTTGAAAGCACAGATACGCAGTATTTT. Translated, it gives CASSPDSVESTDTQYF.

This clonotype has more than one count but fewer than ten. V is TRBV3-1 and J is TRBJ1-1; no definite D call. Germline V gives CDR1 LGHDT, CDR2 YNNKEL (reference sequence). The V end lost 5 bases, the J end lost 4 bases, and 14 bases lay between the germline ends. This CDR3 has 14 amino acids. The CDR3 DNA is TGTGCCAGCAGCTATACCTTACGAGGCACTGAAGCTTTCTTT. This codes for CASSYTLRGTEAFF.

V usage is TRBV7-2 and J usage is TRBJ1-5; D not certain. Looked up from germline, CDR1 is SGHTA and CDR2 is FQGNSA. The ends were cut back, 3 bases at V and 6 bases at J, with 12 bases in the middle. The CDR3 consists of 14 residues. The CDR3 loop reads CASSFGDRAQPQHF. In DNA form, the CDR3 reads TGTGCCAGCAGCTTTGGGGATAGGGCTCAGCCCCAGCATTTT. The variable domain in full, with the rest retrieved from reference TRBV7-2 and TRBJ1-5, is GAGVSQSPSNKVTEKGKDVELRCDPISGHTALYWYRQSLGQGLEFLIYFQGNSAPDKSGLPSDRFSAERTGGSVSTLTIQRTQQEDSAVYLCASSFGDRAQPQHFGDGTRLSIL.

This clonotype was seen many times. The genes are TRBV28 and TRBJ2-5; D remains ambiguous. The ends were cut back, 6 bases at V and 4 bases at J, with 12 bases in the middle. CDR1 MDHEN and CDR2 SYDVKM come from the germline V gene. The CDR3 runs to 13 residues. CDR3 nucleotide sequence: TGTGCCAGCAGCCCCATCAACCGAGAGACCCAGTACTTC. Translation: CASSPINRETQYF.

The chain recombines TRBV5-6 with TRBJ2-7, with 8 nucleotides matching TRBD2. Germline CDR1 SGHDT, CDR2 YYEEEE. The ends lost 2 bases at V and 3 bases at J; junction bases unmatched: 13. This CDR3 spans 17 amino acids. The CDR3, as DNA: TGTGCCAGCAGCTTATCCCTCGTCCGGCTAGCGGGCTACGAGCAGTACTTC. This codes for CASSLSLVRLAGYEQYF.

This clonotype was counted many times. The chain recombines TRBV6-1 with TRBJ1-4, with D hard to call. The V end was cut by 5 bases, the J end by 0 bases, with 4 bases between. The germline V gene encodes CDR1 MNHNS and CDR2 SASEGT. CDR3 length: 13 amino acids. The CDR3 is CASSRATNEKLFF. The CDR3 nucleotides are TGTGCCAGCAGTCGTGCAACTAATGAAAAACTGTTTTTT.

V is TRBV10-3 and J is TRBJ1-2; TRBD1 matches at 8 bases. Germline CDR1 ENHRY, CDR2 SYGVKD. The V and J ends lost 4 bases and 4 bases, in that order; junction bases with no gene match: 8. The CDR3 consists of 15 residues. CDR3 residues: CAISGSPQGAYGYTF. CDR3 bases: TGTGCCATCAGTGGGTCACCTCAGGGGGCCTATGGCTACACCTTC.

The V and J genes are TRBV29-1 and TRBJ2-5; D possibly corresponds to TRBD1 (6 bases). Trimming pared 5 bases from V and 1 base from J, leaving 14 bases between. The CDR3 has 14 amino acids. CDR1 SQVTM and CDR2 ANQGSEA come from the germline V gene. Here the CDR3 reads CSVLGWTAQETQYF. CDR3 DNA: TGCAGCGTTCTGGGTTGGACAGCCCAAGAGACCCAGTACTTC.

This clonotype was seen only a few times. V gene TRBV7-2 combines with J gene TRBJ1-3, with D tentatively TRBD1 (5 bases). CDR1 SGHTA and CDR2 FQGNSA come from the germline V gene. The CDR3 has 16 residues. Trimming took off 1 base at V and 3 bases at J, with 13 bases between the two ends. Written as DNA, the CDR3 is TGTGCCAGCAGCTTAGTTAGGGGCGCGGATGGAAACACCATATATTTT. Translation: CASSLVRGADGNTIYF.

In this sample, this clonotype turned up a few times. The rearrangement joins TRBV19 to TRBJ2-1, with D perhaps given as TRBD1 or TRBD2 (5 bases each). Germline V lookup: CDR1 LNHDA, CDR2 SQIVND (reference sequence). V was pared by 6 bases and J by 0 bases, with 9 bases between. The CDR3 is made up of 14 amino acids. The CDR3 region is CASSPGASYNEQFF. Written as DNA, the CDR3 is TGTGCCAGTAGCCCCGGGGCCTCCTACAATGAGCAGTTCTTC.

The CDR3 sequence: CSVERQGAYGYTF. Written as DNA, the CDR3 is TGCAGCGTTGAAAGGCAGGGGGCGTATGGCTACACCTTC. This rearrangement joins TRBV29-1 to TRBJ1-2; 8 bases match TRBD1. There are 13 residues in the CDR3. Germline V CDR1 and CDR2: SQVTM, ANQGSEA. V lost 2 bases, J lost 5 bases, and 4 bases stayed unmatched.

This clonotype was seen a handful of times. The V and J genes are TRBV9 and TRBJ2-1, with D perhaps given as TRBD1 or TRBD2 (7 bases each). The CDR3 is 14 amino acids. CDR1 SGDLS and CDR2 YYNGEE come from the germline V gene. Trimming pared 4 bases from V and 6 bases from J, leaving 14 bases between. CDR3 DNA sequence: TGTGCCAGCAGCCCAGGGGGACTAATCAATGAGCAGTTCTTC. Protein product: CASSPGGLINEQFF.

This rearrangement joins TRBV2 to TRBJ1-4; D remains unclear. V was shortened by 5 bases and J by 8 bases, with 15 bases between the two germline ends. CDR3 length: 14 residues. Germline lookup yields CDR1 SNHLY and CDR2 FYNNEI. In DNA, the CDR3 is TGTGCCAGCAGTACGACTCCGGGAAGAGAAAAACTGTTTTTT. This translates into CASSTTPGREKLFF.

This clonotype appeared a few times. Here the CDR3 DNA reads TGTGCCACCAGTGACTCGGGACACAATGAGCAGTTCTTC. Translating it yields CATSDSGHNEQFF. J is TRBJ2-1 and V is TRBV24-1; tentatively, D is TRBD1 or TRBD2 (5 bases each). The CDR3 runs 13 residues. CDR1 is KGHDR, CDR2 SFDVKD, per germline. V gave up 4 bases and J gave up 5 bases, with 8 bases separating them.

This clonotype was picked up a small number of times. The chain uses TRBV27 and TRBJ1-2; 9 bases agree with TRBD1. CDR3 length: 12 amino acids. The V gene's germline CDR1 is MNHEY and CDR2 SMNVEV (reference sequence). The ends lost 8 bases at V and 7 bases at J; junction bases unmatched: 5. The CDR3, as DNA: TGTGCCAGCTCACAGGGGGCAGGTGGCTACACCTTC. Amino acid sequence: CASSQGAGGYTF.